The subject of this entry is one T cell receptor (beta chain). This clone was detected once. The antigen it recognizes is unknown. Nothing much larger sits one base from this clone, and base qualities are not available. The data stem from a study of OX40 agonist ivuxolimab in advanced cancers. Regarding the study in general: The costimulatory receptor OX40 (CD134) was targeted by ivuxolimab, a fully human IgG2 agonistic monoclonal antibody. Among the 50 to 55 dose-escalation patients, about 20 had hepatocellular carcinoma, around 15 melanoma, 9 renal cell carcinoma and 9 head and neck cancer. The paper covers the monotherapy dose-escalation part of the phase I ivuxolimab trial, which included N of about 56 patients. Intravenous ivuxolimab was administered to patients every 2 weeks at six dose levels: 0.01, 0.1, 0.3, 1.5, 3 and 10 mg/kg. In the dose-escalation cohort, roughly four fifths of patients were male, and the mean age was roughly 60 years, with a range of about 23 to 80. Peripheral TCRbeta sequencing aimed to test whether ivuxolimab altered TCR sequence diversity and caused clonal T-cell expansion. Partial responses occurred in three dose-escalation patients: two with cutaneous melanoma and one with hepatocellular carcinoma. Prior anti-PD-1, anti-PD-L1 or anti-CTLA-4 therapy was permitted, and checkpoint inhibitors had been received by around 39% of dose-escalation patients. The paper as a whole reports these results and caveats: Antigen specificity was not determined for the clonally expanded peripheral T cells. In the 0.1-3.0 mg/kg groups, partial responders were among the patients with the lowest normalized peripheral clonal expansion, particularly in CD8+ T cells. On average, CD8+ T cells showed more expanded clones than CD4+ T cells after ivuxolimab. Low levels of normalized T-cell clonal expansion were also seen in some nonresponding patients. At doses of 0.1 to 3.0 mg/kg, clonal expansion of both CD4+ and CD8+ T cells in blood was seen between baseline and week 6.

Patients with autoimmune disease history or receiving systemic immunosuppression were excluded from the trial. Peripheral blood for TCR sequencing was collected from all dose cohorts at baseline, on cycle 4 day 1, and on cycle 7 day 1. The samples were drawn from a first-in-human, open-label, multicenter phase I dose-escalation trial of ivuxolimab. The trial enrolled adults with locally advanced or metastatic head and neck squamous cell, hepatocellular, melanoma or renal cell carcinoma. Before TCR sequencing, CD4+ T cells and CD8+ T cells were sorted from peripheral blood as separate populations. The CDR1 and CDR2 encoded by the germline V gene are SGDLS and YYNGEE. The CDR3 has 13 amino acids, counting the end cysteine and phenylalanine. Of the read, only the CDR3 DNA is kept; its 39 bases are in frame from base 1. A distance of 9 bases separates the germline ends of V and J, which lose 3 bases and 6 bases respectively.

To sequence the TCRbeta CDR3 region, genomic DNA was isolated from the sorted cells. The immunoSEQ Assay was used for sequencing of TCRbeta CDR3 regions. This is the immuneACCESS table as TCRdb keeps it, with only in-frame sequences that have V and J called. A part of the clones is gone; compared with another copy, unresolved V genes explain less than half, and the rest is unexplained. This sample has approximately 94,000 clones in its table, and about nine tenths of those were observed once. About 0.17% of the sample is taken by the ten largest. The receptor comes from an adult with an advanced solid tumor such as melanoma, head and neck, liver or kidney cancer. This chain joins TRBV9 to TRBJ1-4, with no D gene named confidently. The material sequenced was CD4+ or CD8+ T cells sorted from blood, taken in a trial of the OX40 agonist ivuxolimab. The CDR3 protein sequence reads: CASSGANYEKLFF. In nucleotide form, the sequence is TGTGCCAGCAGCGGAGCAAACTATGAAAAACTGTTTTTT.